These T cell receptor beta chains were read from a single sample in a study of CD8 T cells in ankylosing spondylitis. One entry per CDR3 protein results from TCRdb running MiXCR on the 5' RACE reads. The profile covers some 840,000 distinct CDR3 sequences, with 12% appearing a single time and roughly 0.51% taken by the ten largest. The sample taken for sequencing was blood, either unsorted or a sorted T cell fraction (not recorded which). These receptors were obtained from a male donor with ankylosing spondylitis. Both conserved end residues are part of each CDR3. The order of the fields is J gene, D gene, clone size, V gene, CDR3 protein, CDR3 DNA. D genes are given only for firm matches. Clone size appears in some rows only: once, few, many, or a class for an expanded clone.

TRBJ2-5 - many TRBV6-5 CASSYGRGETQYF TGTGCCAGCAGTTACGGGAGAGGAGAGACCCAGTACTTC
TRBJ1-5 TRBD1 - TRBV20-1 CSAQDREKPHPQHF TGCAGTGCTCAAGACAGGGAGAAGCCTCATCCCCAGCATTTT
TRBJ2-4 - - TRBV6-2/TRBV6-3 CASSYSRERSWYF TGTGCCAGCAGTTACTCGAGAGAGCGAAGTTGGTACTTC
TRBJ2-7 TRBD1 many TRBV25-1 CASSEPRTGGYEQYF TGTGCCAGCAGTGAACCCCGGACAGGAGGCTACGAGCAGTACTTC
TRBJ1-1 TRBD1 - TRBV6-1 CASQRQGMNTEAFF TGTGCCAGCCAACGACAGGGAATGAACACTGAAGCTTTCTTT
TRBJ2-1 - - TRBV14 CASSQGIGNEQFF TGTGCCAGCAGCCAAGGGATCGGCAATGAGCAGTTCTTC
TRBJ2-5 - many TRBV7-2 CASSPWETQYF TGTGCCAGCTCCCCCTGGGAGACCCAGTACTTC
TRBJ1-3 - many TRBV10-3 CAISQGNTIYF TGTGCCATCAGCCAAGGAAACACCATATATTTT
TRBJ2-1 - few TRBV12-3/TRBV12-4 CASSPAPFRGAYNEQFF TGTGCCAGCAGTCCCGCCCCCTTTAGGGGGGCGTACAATGAGCAGTTCTTC
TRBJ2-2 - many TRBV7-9 CASSLVRNTGELFF TGTGCCAGCAGCTTAGTCCGAAACACCGGGGAGCTGTTTTTT
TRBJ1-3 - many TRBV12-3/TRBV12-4 CASSTWSENTIYF TGTGCCAGCAGCACCTGGAGCGAAAACACCATATATTTT
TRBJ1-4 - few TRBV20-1 CSAPEGVGEKLFF TGCAGTGCTCCCGAAGGGGTGGGTGAAAAACTGTTTTTT
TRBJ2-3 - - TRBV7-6 CASSLEVLKSTDTQYF TGTGCCAGCAGCTTAGAAGTTCTGAAGAGCACAGATACGCAGTATTTT
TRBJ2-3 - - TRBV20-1 CSARDPRRRTDTQYF TGCAGTGCTAGAGATCCGCGGAGGCGCACAGATACGCAGTATTTT
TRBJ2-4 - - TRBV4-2 CASSPRERNAGIQYF TGTGCCAGCAGCCCCCGGGAGAGGAACGCGGGCATTCAGTACTTC
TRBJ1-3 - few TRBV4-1 CASSQVPGDGNTIYF TGCGCCAGCAGCCAAGTACCAGGGGATGGAAACACCATATATTTT
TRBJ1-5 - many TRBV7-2 CASSYTPGVSNQPQHF TGTGCCAGCAGCTATACCCCGGGGGTTAGCAATCAGCCCCAGCATTTT
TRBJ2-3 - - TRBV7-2 CASSLGVYSTDTQYF TGTGCCAGCAGCTTAGGAGTGTATAGCACAGATACGCAGTATTTT
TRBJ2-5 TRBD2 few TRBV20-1 CSASSTRGGETQYF TGCAGTGCCTCCTCCACGCGCGGGGGAGAGACCCAGTACTTC
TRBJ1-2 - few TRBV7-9 CASSLVRGYTF TGTGCCAGCAGCTTAGTAAGGGGCTACACCTTC
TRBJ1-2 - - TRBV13 CASSLVQGHYGYTF TGTGCCAGCAGCTTGGTACAGGGCCACTATGGCTACACCTTC
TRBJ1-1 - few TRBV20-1 CSARAGPSRTEAFF TGCAGTGCTAGGGCCGGGCCATCGAGGACTGAAGCTTTCTTT
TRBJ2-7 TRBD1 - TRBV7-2 CASSVTGTGSFEQYF TGTGCCAGCAGCGTGACCGGGACAGGGTCGTTCGAGCAGTACTTC
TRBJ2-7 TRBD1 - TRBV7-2 CASSSTQGIGEQYF TGTGCCAGCAGCTCAACACAGGGGATTGGCGAGCAGTACTTC
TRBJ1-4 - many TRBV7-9 CASTVGDEKLFF TGTGCCAGCACCGTTGGAGATGAAAAACTGTTTTTT
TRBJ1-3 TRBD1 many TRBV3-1 CASTRQGTRSGNTIYF TGTGCCAGCACCCGACAGGGGACCCGCTCTGGAAACACCATATATTTT
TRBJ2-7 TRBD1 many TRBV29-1 CSVARQGAEQYF TGCAGCGTTGCTAGACAGGGGGCCGAGCAGTACTTC
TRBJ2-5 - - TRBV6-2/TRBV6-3 CASSRDLGRVTQYF TGTGCCAGCAGTCGCGACCTAGGGCGGGTGACCCAGTACTTC
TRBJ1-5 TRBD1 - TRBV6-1 CASIERDRGHGNQPQHF TGTGCCAGCATAGAAAGGGACAGGGGGCATGGCAATCAGCCCCAGCATTTT
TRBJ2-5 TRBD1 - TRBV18 CASSPGTDRTQYF TGTGCCAGCTCACCTGGGACAGATAGGACCCAGTACTTC
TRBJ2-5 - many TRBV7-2 CASSLRQLQETQYF TGTGCCAGCAGCTTGCGACAGTTACAAGAGACCCAGTACTTC
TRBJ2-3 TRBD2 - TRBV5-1 CASSSDPPGLAGEPQYF TGCGCCAGCAGCTCTGATCCTCCGGGACTAGCGGGAGAACCGCAGTATTTT
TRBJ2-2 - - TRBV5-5 CASSLANFNTGELFF TGTGCCAGCAGCTTGGCCAACTTTAACACCGGGGAGCTGTTTTTT
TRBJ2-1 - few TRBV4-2 CASSPRVLSSYNEQFF TGTGCCAGCAGCCCGAGGGTACTTAGCTCCTACAATGAGCAGTTCTTC
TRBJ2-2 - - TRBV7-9 CASSPRTDTAGELFF TGTGCCAGCAGCCCTCGGACAGATACGGCCGGGGAGCTGTTTTTT
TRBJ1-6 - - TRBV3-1 CASSQAGGRDSPLHF TGTGCCAGCAGCCAAGCGGGGGGGCGCGACTCACCCCTCCACTTT
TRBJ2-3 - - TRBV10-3 CAIRDNRVDTQYF TGTGCCATCCGAGACAACCGCGTTGATACGCAGTATTTT
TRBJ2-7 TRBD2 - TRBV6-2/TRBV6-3 CASSSVGGTYEQYF TGTGCCAGCAGTTCCGTGGGAGGGACCTACGAGCAGTACTTC
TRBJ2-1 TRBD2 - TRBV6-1 CATMDAGGPIKQFF TGTGCCACCATGGACGCGGGGGGGCCTATTAAGCAGTTCTTC
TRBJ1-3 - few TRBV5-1 CASRNDRSGNTIYF TGCGCCAGCAGAAATGACAGATCTGGAAACACCATATATTTT
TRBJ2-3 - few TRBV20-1 CSARDQRKGTTDTQYF TGCAGTGCTAGAGATCAACGGAAGGGGACGACAGATACGCAGTATTTT
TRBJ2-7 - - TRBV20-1 CSAARPGGLEQYF TGCAGTGCCGCAAGACCTGGGGGTCTCGAGCAGTACTTC
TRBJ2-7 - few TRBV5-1 CASSLGFGGLAYEQYF TGCGCCAGCAGCTTGGGATTTGGGGGGCTAGCCTACGAGCAGTACTTC
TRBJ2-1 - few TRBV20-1 CSARDLGFDEQFF TGCAGTGCTAGAGATTTGGGGTTCGATGAGCAGTTCTTC
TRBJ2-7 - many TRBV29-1 CSVKGQGLSYEQYF TGCAGCGTTAAGGGTCAGGGCCTATCCTACGAGCAGTACTTC
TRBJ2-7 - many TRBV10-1 CASSTGVYEQYF TGCGCCAGCAGCACGGGGGTCTACGAGCAGTACTTC
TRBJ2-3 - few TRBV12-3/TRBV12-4 CASSSLLGKADTQYF TGTGCCAGCAGTTCCTTACTAGGCAAGGCAGATACGCAGTATTTT
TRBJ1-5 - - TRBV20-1 CSAGMAPFGQPQHF TGCAGTGCTGGGATGGCTCCATTTGGTCAGCCCCAGCATTTT
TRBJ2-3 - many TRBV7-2 CASSNPVGSQTFQYF TGTGCCAGCAGCAACCCGGTCGGCAGCCAAACCTTTCAGTATTTT
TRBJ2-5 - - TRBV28 CASSLHSRPRSLETQYF TGTGCCAGCAGTCTCCATTCTAGGCCGCGGTCCCTAGAGACCCAGTACTTC
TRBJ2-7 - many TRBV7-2 CASSSGFYEQYF TGTGCCAGCAGCTCCGGTTTCTACGAGCAGTACTTC